These T cell receptor beta chains were read from a single sample in a study of blood T cell repertoires in COVID-19. This table comes from immunoSEQ multiplex PCR, and its TCRdb copy is limited to in-frame clones, with some not included. The table shows under 300,000 clones, with 60% to 75% occurring only once. Material: peripheral blood. The receptors derive from a woman aged 80 or over with acute or convalescent COVID-19. Each CDR3 is given with its conserved first and last residue. A D gene is named only where the DNA matches it firmly. The size of a clone is reported for some rows only, either as once, few or many, or as a class for expanded clones.

size | D | J | V | CDR3 | DNA
. | TRBD1 | TRBJ1-2 | TRBV29-1 | CSARDSVYGYTF | TGCAGCGCTCGGGACAGTGTCTATGGCTACACCTTC
. | TRBD2 | TRBJ2-2 | TRBV4-2 | CASSQLTSGRMGTGELFF | TGTGCCAGCAGCCAGTTGACTAGCGGAAGAATGGGCACCGGGGAGCTGTTTTTT
. | TRBD1 | TRBJ2-5 | TRBV6-7 | CASSYGDRAGETQYF | TGTGCCAGCAGTTACGGGGACAGGGCTGGGGAGACCCAGTACTTC
. | TRBD2 | TRBJ2-3 | TRBV7-9 | CASSLILAGWGDTQYF | TGTGCCAGCAGCTTGATCCTAGCGGGTTGGGGGGATACGCAGTATTTT
. | . | TRBJ2-3 | TRBV18 | CASSPRLSVGDTDTQYF | TGTGCCAGTTCTCCCCGACTTAGCGTGGGTGACACAGATACGCAGTATTTT
. | TRBD1 | TRBJ1-1 | TRBV30 | CAWSPKPGTGMNTEAFF | TGTGCCTGGTCTCCCAAGCCAGGGACAGGGATGAACACTGAAGCTTTCTTT
. | . | TRBJ1-2 | TRBV3-1/TRBV3-2 | CASTPRAGTNYGYTF | TGTGCCAGCACCCCCCGGGCAGGGACTAACTATGGCTACACCTTC
once | TRBD2 | TRBJ2-7 | TRBV6-1 | CASSEAPAGGAYEQYF | TGTGCCAGCAGTGAAGCGCCGGCGGGAGGAGCCTACGAGCAGTACTTC
. | . | TRBJ1-1 | TRBV20-1 | CSASVQANTEAFF | TGCAGTGCTAGTGTACAGGCGAACACTGAAGCTTTCTTT
few | TRBD1 | TRBJ2-4 | TRBV2 | CASRGTGGNIQYF | TGTGCCAGCAGGGGTACAGGGGGCAACATTCAGTACTTC
. | TRBD1 | TRBJ1-2 | TRBV6-5 | CASSKTGGNYGYTF | TGTGCCAGCAGTAAGACAGGGGGCAACTATGGCTACACCTTC
. | . | TRBJ1-1 | TRBV2 | CASSFGRQNTEAFF | TGTGCCAGCAGTTTCGGGAGGCAGAACACTGAAGCTTTCTTT
. | TRBD2 | TRBJ2-3 | TRBV4-1 | CASSPGTSGTSTDTQYF | TGCGCCAGCAGCCCCGGGACTAGCGGAACTAGCACAGATACGCAGTATTTT
. | . | TRBJ2-3 | TRBV5-4 | CASSDLEDSTDTQYF | TGTGCCAGCAGCGACCTAGAAGACAGCACAGATACGCAGTATTTT
. | . | TRBJ1-1 | TRBV5-1 | CASSLTGMNTEAFF | TGCGCCAGCAGCTTGACGGGTATGAACACTGAAGCTTTCTTT
once | TRBD2 | TRBJ2-2 | TRBV3-1/TRBV3-2 | CASTAKAGTGELFF | TGTGCCAGCACCGCAAAAGCGGGGACCGGGGAGCTGTTTTTT
once | . | TRBJ2-1 | TRBV3-1/TRBV3-2 | CASSPSGTHYNEQFF | TGTGCCAGCAGCCCCTCGGGGACTCATTACAATGAGCAGTTCTTC
. | . | TRBJ2-5 | TRBV6-5 | CASSTSRWETQYF | TGTGCCAGCAGTACTAGCCGGTGGGAGACCCAGTACTTC
once | TRBD2 | TRBJ2-1 | TRBV4-1 | CASSQESLAGARSSYNEQFF | TGCGCCAGCAGCCAAGAGAGCCTAGCGGGTGCGCGTAGCTCCTACAATGAGCAGTTCTTC
few | . | TRBJ1-3 | TRBV6-5 | CATYKTVHTIYF | TGTGCCACCTATAAGACAGTTCACACCATATATTTT
. | TRBD1 | TRBJ2-7 | TRBV19 | CASSPQGASYEQYF | TGTGCCAGTAGCCCACAGGGGGCATCCTACGAGCAGTACTTC
. | TRBD1 | TRBJ1-2 | TRBV9 | CASSGDRSGGSYTF | TGTGCCAGCAGCGGGGACAGGTCTGGTGGCAGCTACACCTTC
. | . | TRBJ2-7 | TRBV3-1/TRBV3-2 | CASSLPGTSEQYF | TGTGCCAGCAGCCTACCCGGGACATCCGAGCAGTACTTC
. | TRBD2 | TRBJ2-1 | TRBV6-5 | CASRSRAGVQFF | TGTGCCAGCAGATCCCGAGCGGGAGTTCAGTTCTTC
. | . | TRBJ1-2 | TRBV3-1/TRBV3-2 | CASSQGGGAAYGYTF | TGTGCCAGCAGCCAAGGAGGAGGGGCCGCCTATGGCTACACCTTC
. | . | TRBJ2-5 | TRBV6-1 | CASSEFWRQETQYF | TGTGCCAGCAGTGAGTTCTGGAGACAAGAGACCCAGTACTTC
. | . | TRBJ2-5 | TRBV11-3 | CASSLGQAPQETQYF | TGTGCCAGCAGCTTAGGGCAGGCTCCTCAAGAGACCCAGTACTTC
. | . | TRBJ1-1 | TRBV19 | CASSTRDLSGAEAFF | TGTGCCAGTAGTACTAGGGACCTCTCAGGGGCTGAAGCTTTCTTT
. | . | TRBJ2-7 | TRBV3-1/TRBV3-2 | CASSQGALSSGQYF | TGTGCCAGCAGCCAAGGTGCACTATCCTCGGGGCAGTACTTC
. | . | TRBJ2-7 | TRBV6-1 | CASSDFRQESSYEQYF | TGTGCCAGCAGTGATTTTCGACAGGAGAGCTCCTACGAGCAGTACTTC
few | TRBD1 | TRBJ2-7 | TRBV5-1 | CASSVGQGGYEQYF | TGCGCCAGCAGCGTTGGACAGGGGGGATACGAGCAGTACTTC
. | TRBD2 | TRBJ2-1 | TRBV20-1 | CSASYRGGLYNEQFF | TGCAGTGCTAGTTACCGGGGGGGCTTGTACAATGAGCAGTTCTTC
few | . | TRBJ2-7 | TRBV10-3 | CAISVFDGGGRSYEQYF | TGTGCCATCAGTGTTTTCGACGGCGGGGGCCGCTCCTACGAGCAGTACTTC
. | TRBD2 | TRBJ2-5 | TRBV2 | CASNLAGVKETQYF | TGTGCCAGCAATCTAGCGGGAGTTAAGGAGACCCAGTACTTC
. | TRBD1 | TRBJ1-1 | TRBV5-1 | CASSLVMGTGNTEAFF | TGCGCCAGCAGCTTGGTAATGGGGACAGGGAACACTGAAGCTTTCTTT
. | . | TRBJ1-1 | TRBV5-4 | CASSSPGNTEAFF | TGTGCCAGCAGCTCCCCAGGAAACACTGAAGCTTTCTTT
. | TRBD2 | TRBJ2-1 | TRBV19 | CASSSILLAGGLGNEQFF | TGTGCCAGTAGCTCCATCCTACTAGCGGGGGGGCTGGGCAATGAGCAGTTCTTC